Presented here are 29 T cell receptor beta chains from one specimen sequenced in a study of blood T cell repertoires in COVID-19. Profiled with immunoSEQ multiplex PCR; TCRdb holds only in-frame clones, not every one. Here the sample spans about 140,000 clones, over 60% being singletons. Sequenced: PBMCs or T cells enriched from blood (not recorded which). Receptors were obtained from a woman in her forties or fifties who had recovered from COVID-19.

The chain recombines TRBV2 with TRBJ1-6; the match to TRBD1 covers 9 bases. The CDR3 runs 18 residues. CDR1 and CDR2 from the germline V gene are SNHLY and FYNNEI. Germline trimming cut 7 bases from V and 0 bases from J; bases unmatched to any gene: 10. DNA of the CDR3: TGTGCCAGCAAGGGAGGACAGGGGCTGAGCTCCTATAATTCACCCCTCCACTTT. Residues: CASKGGQGLSSYNSPLHF.

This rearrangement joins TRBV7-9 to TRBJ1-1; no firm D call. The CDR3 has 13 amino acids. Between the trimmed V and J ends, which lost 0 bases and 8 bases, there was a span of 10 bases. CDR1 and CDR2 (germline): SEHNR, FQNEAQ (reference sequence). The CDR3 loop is CASSLAIGREAFF. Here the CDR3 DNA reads TGTGCCAGCAGCTTAGCGATAGGCAGGGAAGCTTTCTTT.

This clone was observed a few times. CDR3 sequence reads: CASSELLENTEAFF. CDR3 coding DNA: TGTGCCAGCAGTGAACTATTAGAGAACACTGAAGCTTTCTTT. This sequence joins TRBV2 and TRBJ1-1, with unresolved D. This CDR3 comprises 14 residues. Germline CDR1 is SNHLY and CDR2 is FYNNEI. Trimming took off 2 bases at V and 1 base at J, with 8 bases between the two ends.

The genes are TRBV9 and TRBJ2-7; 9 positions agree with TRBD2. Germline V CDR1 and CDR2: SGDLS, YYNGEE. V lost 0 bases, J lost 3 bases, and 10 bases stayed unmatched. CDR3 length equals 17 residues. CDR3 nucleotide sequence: TGTGCCAGCAGCGTAGACGGCGGGGGGGCTGTTGTCTACGAGCAGTACTTC. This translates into CASSVDGGGAVVYEQYF.

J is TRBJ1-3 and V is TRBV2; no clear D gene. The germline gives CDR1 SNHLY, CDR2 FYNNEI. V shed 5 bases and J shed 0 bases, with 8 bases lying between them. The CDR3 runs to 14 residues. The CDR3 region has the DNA TGTGCCAGCAGTCCGGGGAGCTCTGGAAACACCATATATTTT. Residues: CASSPGSSGNTIYF.

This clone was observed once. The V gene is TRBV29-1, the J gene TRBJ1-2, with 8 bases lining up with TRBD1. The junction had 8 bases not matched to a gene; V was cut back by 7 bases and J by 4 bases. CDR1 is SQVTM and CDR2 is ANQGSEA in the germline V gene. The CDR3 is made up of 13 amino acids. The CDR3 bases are TGCAGCGCTATATCGGACAGGGTCTATGGCTACACCTTC. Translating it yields CSAISDRVYGYTF.

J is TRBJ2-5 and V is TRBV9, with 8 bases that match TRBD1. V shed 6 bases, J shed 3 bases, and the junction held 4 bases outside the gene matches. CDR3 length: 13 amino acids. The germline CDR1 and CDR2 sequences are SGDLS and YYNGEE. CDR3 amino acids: CASNRGSEETQYF. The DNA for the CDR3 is TGTGCCAGCAACAGGGGGTCCGAAGAGACCCAGTACTTC.

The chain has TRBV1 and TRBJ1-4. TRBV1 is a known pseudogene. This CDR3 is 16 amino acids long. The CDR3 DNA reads TGCACCAGCAGCTTTGGGTGGGGGGAAACTAATGAAAAACTGTTTTTT. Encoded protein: CTSSFGWGETNEKLFF.

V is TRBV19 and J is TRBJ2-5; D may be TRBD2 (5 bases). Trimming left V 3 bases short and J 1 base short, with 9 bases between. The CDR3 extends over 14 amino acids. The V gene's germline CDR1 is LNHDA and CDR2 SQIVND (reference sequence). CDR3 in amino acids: CASSISAGQETQYF. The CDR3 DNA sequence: TGTGCCAGTAGTATTTCGGCGGGCCAAGAGACCCAGTACTTC.

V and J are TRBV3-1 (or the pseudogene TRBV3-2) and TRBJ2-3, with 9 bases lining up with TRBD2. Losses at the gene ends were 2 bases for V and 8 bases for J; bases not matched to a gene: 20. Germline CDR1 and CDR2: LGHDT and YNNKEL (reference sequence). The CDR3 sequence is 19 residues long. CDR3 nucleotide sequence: TGTGCCAGCAGCCAACGGGACCGGAGCGGGGGGCTCGAGATAACTACGCAGTATTTT. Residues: CASSQRDRSGGLEITTQYF.

The CDR3: CARSQGGDRADPGQFF. The DNA for the CDR3 is TGTGCCAGATCACAAGGTGGGGACAGGGCCGACCCCGGGCAGTTCTTC. The chain uses TRBV2 and TRBJ2-1, with 9 nucleotides matching TRBD1. Germline CDR1 and CDR2: SNHLY and FYNNEI. The CDR3 is 16 residues long. J gave up 12 bases and V 9 bases, and 21 bases lay outside the gene matches.

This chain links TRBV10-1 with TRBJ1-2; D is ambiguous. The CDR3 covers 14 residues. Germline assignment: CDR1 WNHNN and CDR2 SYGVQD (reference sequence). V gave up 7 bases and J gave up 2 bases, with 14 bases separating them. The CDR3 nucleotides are TGCGCCAGCACCGCCGTCAGGCAAAACTATGGCTACACCTTC. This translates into CASTAVRQNYGYTF.

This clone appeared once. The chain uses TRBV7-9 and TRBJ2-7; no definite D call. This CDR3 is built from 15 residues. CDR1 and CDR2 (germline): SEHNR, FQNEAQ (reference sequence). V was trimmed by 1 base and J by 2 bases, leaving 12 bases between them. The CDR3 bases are TGTGCCAGCAGCTTAGGTAGCCGGGTTACCTACGAGCAGTACTTC. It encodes CASSLGSRVTYEQYF.

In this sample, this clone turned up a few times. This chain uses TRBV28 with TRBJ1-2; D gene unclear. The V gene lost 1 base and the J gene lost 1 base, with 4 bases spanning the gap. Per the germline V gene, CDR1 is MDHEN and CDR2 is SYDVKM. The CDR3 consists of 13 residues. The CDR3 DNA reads TGTGCCAGCAGTTTATCCAATAACTATGGCTACACCTTC. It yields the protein CASSLSNNYGYTF.

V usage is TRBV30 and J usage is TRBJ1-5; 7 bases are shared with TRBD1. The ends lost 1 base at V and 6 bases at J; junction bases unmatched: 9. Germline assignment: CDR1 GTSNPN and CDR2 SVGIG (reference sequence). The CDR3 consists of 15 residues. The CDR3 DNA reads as TGTGCCTGGAGTGGAGAGGGGGCGAATAGTCAGCCCCAGCATTTT. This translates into CAWSGEGANSQPQHF.

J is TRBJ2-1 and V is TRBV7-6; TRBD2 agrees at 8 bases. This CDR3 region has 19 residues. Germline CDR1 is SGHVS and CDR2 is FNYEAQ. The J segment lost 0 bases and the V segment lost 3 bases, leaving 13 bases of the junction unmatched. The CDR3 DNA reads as TGTGCCAGCAGCTTCAAACATATGACTAGCGTTAGCTCCTACAATGAGCAGTTCTTC. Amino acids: CASSFKHMTSVSSYNEQFF. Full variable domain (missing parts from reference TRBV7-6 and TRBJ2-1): GAGVSQSPRYKVTKRGQDVALRCDPISGHVSLYWYRQALGQGPEFLTYFNYEAQQDKSGLPNDRFSAERPEGSISTLTIQRTEQRDSAMYRCASSFKHMTSVSSYNEQFFGPGTRLTVL.

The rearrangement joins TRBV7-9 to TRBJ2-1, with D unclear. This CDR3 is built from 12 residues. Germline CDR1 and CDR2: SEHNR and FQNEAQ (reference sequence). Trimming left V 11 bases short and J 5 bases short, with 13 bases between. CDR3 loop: CAGRLRDNEQFF. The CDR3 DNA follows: TGTGCCGGGCGTCTTCGAGACAATGAGCAGTTCTTC.

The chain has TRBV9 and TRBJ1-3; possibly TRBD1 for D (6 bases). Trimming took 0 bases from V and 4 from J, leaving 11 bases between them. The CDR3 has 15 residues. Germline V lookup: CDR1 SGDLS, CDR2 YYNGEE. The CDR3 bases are TGTGCCAGCAGCGTAGATAGGGGGACAGGAAACACCATATATTTT. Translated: CASSVDRGTGNTIYF. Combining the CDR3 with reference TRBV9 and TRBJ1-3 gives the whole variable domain DSGVTQTPKHLITATGQRVTLRCSPRSGDLSVYWYQQSLDQGLQFLIQYYNGEERAKGNILERFSAQQFPDLHSELNLSSLELGDSALYFCASSVDRGTGNTIYFGEGSWLTVV.

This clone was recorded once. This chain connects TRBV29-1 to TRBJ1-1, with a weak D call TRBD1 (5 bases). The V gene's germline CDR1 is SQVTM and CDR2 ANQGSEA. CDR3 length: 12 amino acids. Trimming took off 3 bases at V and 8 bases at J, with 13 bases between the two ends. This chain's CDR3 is CSVERSGLEAFF. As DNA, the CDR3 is TGCAGCGTTGAGAGGTCAGGGTTGGAAGCTTTCTTT.

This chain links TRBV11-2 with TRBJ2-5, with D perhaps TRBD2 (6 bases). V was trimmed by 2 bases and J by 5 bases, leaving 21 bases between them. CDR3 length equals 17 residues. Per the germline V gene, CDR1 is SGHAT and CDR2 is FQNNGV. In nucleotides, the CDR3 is TGTGCCAGCAGCTTATCCGGAGGGAGGACACGAAGGGAGACCCAGTACTTC. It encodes CASSLSGGRTRRETQYF.

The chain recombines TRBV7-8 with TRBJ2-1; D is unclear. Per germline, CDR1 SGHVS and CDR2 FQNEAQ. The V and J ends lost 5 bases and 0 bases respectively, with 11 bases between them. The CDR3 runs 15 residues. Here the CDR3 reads CASSVDRSSYNEQFF. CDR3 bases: TGTGCCAGCAGCGTCGACCGGAGCTCCTACAATGAGCAGTTCTTC.

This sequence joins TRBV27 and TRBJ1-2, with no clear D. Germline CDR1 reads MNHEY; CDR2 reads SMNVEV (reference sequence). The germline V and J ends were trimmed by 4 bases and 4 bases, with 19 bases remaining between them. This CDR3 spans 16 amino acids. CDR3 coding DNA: TGTGCCAGCAGTTCAGTAAGTCCCCGGAGTCTCTATGGCTACACCTTC. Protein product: CASSSVSPRSLYGYTF.

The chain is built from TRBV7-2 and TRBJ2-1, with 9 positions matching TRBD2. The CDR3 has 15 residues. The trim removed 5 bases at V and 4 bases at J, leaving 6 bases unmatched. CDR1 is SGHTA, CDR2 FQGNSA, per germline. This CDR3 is CASSRVAGAYNEQFF. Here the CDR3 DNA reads TGTGCCAGCAGCCGGGTAGCGGGGGCTTACAATGAGCAGTTCTTC.

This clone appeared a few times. CDR3 region: CASSREDTQYF. The CDR3, as DNA: TGCGCCAGCAGCCGGGAGGATACGCAGTATTTT. The chain couples TRBV4-1 to TRBJ2-3; weak D call: TRBD2 (5 bases). V lost 4 bases and J lost 6, with 5 bases in between. CDR1 MGHRA and CDR2 YSYEKL come from the germline V gene. The CDR3 contains 11 residues.

DNA of the CDR3: TGTGCGCGGGCAGGGGGAACTGAAGCTTTCTTT. Residues: CARAGGTEAFF. V and J are TRBV2 and TRBJ1-1; 7 nucleotides agree with TRBD1. CDR3 length: 11 amino acids. Germline assignment: CDR1 SNHLY and CDR2 FYNNEI.

The CDR3, as DNA: TGTGCCAGCTCACCACCTTTCCTAGCGGGAGACTCAGATACGCAGTATTTT. This sequence encodes CASSPPFLAGDSDTQYF. V usage is TRBV18 and J usage is TRBJ2-3; 10 bases align to TRBD2. CDR3 length equals 17 residues. In germline, CDR1 is KGHSH, CDR2 LQKENI. After removal of 0 bases from V and 4 bases from J, the junction contained 7 bases not matched to a gene.

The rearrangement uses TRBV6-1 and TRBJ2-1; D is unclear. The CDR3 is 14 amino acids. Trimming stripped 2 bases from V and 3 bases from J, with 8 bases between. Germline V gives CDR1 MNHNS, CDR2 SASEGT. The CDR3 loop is CASSEFVGYNEQFF. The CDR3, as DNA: TGTGCCAGCAGTGAATTTGTCGGCTACAATGAGCAGTTCTTC.

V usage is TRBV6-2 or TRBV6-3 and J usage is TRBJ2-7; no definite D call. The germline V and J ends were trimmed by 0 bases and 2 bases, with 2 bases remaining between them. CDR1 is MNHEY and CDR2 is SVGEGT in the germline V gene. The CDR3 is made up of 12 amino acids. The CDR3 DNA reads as TGTGCCAGCAGTTACTCCACCTACGAGCAGTACTTC. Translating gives CASSYSTYEQYF.

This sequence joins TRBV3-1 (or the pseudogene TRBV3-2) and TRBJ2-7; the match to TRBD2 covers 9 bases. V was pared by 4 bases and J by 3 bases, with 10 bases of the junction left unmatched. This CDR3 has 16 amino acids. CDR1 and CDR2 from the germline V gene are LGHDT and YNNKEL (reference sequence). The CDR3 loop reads CASSRGAGGPFYEQYF. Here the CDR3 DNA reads TGTGCCAGCAGCCGAGGAGCGGGGGGACCTTTCTACGAGCAGTACTTC.